These 27 T cell receptor beta chains were all obtained from the same sample, sequenced in a study of blood T cell repertoires in COVID-19. Assay: immunoSEQ multiplex PCR; the TCRdb copy retains only in-frame clones and omits some. The table shows approximately 280,000 clones, with more than 75% occurring only once. The material sequenced was peripheral blood. Receptors originate from a woman aged 25 to 45 who had recovered from COVID-19.

This clone was recorded once. The chain recombines TRBV9 with TRBJ2-1, with 9 bases fitting TRBD1. The CDR3 has 15 amino acids. Losses at the gene ends were 3 bases for V and 7 bases for J; bases not matched to a gene: 8. From germline, CDR1 is SGDLS and CDR2 YYNGEE. The DNA for the CDR3 is TGTGCCAGCAGCGCAGGACAGGGGCGCGTTAATGAGCAGTTCTTC. It encodes CASSAGQGRVNEQFF.

The J gene is TRBJ2-7, the V gene TRBV6-1; 9 bases fit TRBD2. V lost 5 bases, J lost 2 bases, and 4 bases stayed unmatched. The CDR3 runs 14 residues. Germline CDR1 and CDR2: MNHNS and SASEGT. In DNA form, the CDR3 reads TGTGCCAGCAGTACGCGGGAGGGCCCCTACGAGCAGTACTTC. It codes for CASSTREGPYEQYF.

This chain joins TRBV27 and TRBJ1-6, with 7 bases matching TRBD1. V lost 5 bases and J lost 9; bases outside the gene matches: 25. This CDR3 is 20 amino acids long. Germline assignment: CDR1 MNHEY and CDR2 SMNVEV (reference sequence). The CDR3: CASSRILELQGIGSGSPLHF. The CDR3 region has the DNA TGTGCCAGCAGTCGAATCCTCGAGTTACAGGGGATAGGTAGCGGTTCACCCCTCCACTTT.

The chain couples TRBV19 to TRBJ1-3; D is unclear. This CDR3 has 15 residues. V lost 5 bases and J lost 2, with 13 bases in between. Germline values: CDR1 LNHDA, CDR2 SQIVND (reference sequence). CDR3 sequence (DNA): TGTGCCAGTAGTCTCGCCGGGGTAGCTGGAAACACCATATATTTT. This sequence encodes CASSLAGVAGNTIYF.

The CDR3 coding sequence is TGTGCCAGCAGTTACGGCACTAGCGGGAGGGCCTACGAGCAGTACTTC. This encodes CASSYGTSGRAYEQYF. The J gene is TRBJ2-7, the V gene TRBV6-2 or TRBV6-3; 13 nucleotides match TRBD2. The CDR3 extends over 16 amino acids. The germline V gene encodes CDR1 MNHEY and CDR2 SVGEGT. The ends lost 2 bases at V and 2 bases at J; junction bases unmatched: 3.

This clone was seen more than once but under ten times. J is TRBJ2-2 and V is TRBV11-3; D might be TRBD2 (5 bases). In germline, CDR1 is SGHNT, CDR2 YENEEA. V lost 5 bases, J lost 7 bases, and 14 bases lay in between. This CDR3 has 14 residues. The CDR3 region is CASSPGIKDGELFF. In nucleotides, the CDR3 is TGTGCCAGCAGCCCGGGGATTAAAGACGGGGAGCTGTTTTTT.

This clone was seen a single time. The DNA of the CDR3 is TGTGCCAGCAGTTGGGGGGGAAACTATGGCTACACCTTC. As protein: CASSWGGNYGYTF. This chain uses TRBV7-9 with TRBJ1-2; a weak D match, TRBD1 (5 bases). Germline values: CDR1 SEHNR, CDR2 FQNEAQ (reference sequence). CDR3 length equals 13 residues. V lost 6 bases to trimming and J lost 2 bases, with 10 bases between them.

The chain couples TRBV11-2 to TRBJ2-7; D remains ambiguous. V was clipped by 3 bases and J by 3 bases, with 3 bases between them. Germline V lookup: CDR1 SGHAT, CDR2 FQNNGV. This CDR3 is 11 amino acids long. The CDR3 DNA reads as TGTGCCAGCAGCTTTATCTACGAGCAGTACTTC. Translation gives CASSFIYEQYF.

This clone was found once. This chain links TRBV6-2 or TRBV6-3 with TRBJ1-1; D might be TRBD1 (6 bases). Trimming shortened V by 5 bases and J by 5 bases, and 15 bases separated the two germline ends. Germline values: CDR1 MNHEY, CDR2 SVGEGT. The CDR3 has 14 amino acids. The CDR3 sequence: CASSTQGRKTEAFF. In nucleotides, the CDR3 is TGTGCCAGCAGTACCCAGGGGAGAAAGACTGAAGCTTTCTTT.

The count of this clone is one. The genes are TRBV6-6 and TRBJ2-1; 13 positions agree with TRBD2. The V and J ends lost 6 bases and 1 base, in that order; junction bases with no gene match: 3. This CDR3 has 16 amino acids. Per the germline V gene, CDR1 is MNHNY and CDR2 is SVGAGI (reference sequence). Here the CDR3 DNA reads TGTGCCAGCAGGCGACTAGCGGGGGGTTCCTACAATGAGCAGTTCTTC. The encoded protein is CASRRLAGGSYNEQFF.

The gene calls are TRBV6-5 and TRBJ1-2, with a weak D call TRBD1 (6 bases). The CDR3 spans 16 residues. V was shortened by 0 bases and J by 4 bases, with 15 bases between the two germline ends. Germline V CDR1 and CDR2: MNHEY, SVGAGI. DNA of the CDR3: TGTGCCAGCAGTTACTCGACCGTTGGGGGGGCCTATGGCTACACCTTC. Residues: CASSYSTVGGAYGYTF.

The chain has TRBV24-1 and TRBJ2-2; tentative D call: TRBD2 (6 bases). In germline, CDR1 is KGHDR, CDR2 SFDVKD. The CDR3 sequence is 17 residues long. V was cut by 4 bases and J by 1 base, with 15 bases left in between. The CDR3 spells CATSDRGLRGNTGELFF. The CDR3 region has the DNA TGTGCCACCAGTGACCGGGGACTTCGGGGGAACACCGGGGAGCTGTTTTTT.

This chain links TRBV30 with TRBJ1-2; 9 bases fit TRBD1. The CDR3 has 16 residues. The germline V gene has CDR1 GTSNPN and CDR2 SVGIG (reference sequence). V lost 0 bases and J lost 3; bases outside the gene matches: 8. Here the CDR3 reads CAWSVPGQGSHYGYTF. The CDR3 DNA reads as TGTGCCTGGAGTGTCCCGGGACAGGGATCCCACTATGGCTACACCTTC.

As to this clone: Its ends do not fully match the called genes, so a read error is possible. The gene calls are TRBV7-7 and TRBJ2-2, with 7 nucleotides matching TRBD2. Germline CDR1 SSHAT, CDR2 FNYEAQ (reference sequence). The length of the CDR3 is 15 residues. The CDR3 coding sequence is TGTGCTAGCAGCTTAGCTGTAGCGGGCACCGGGGAGCTGTTTTTT. Its translation is CASSLAVAGTGELFF.

This clone is a singleton in its sample. The V and J genes are TRBV27 and TRBJ2-1; 7 nucleotides agree with TRBD2. The CDR3 totals 14 residues. V shed 4 bases, J shed 8 bases, and the junction held 8 bases outside the gene matches. CDR1 and CDR2 (germline): MNHEY, SMNVEV (reference sequence). This CDR3 reads CASSSREGGDEQFF. CDR3 sequence (DNA): TGTGCCAGCAGTTCGAGGGAGGGCGGGGATGAGCAGTTCTTC.

The chain is built from TRBV10-3 and TRBJ2-6; D not resolved. The length of the CDR3 is 14 residues. The germline V gene encodes CDR1 ENHRY and CDR2 SYGVKD. V gave up 6 bases and J gave up 1 base, with 7 bases separating them. The CDR3 nucleotides are TGTGCCATCAGAGGAGTTTCTGGGGCCAACGTCCTGACTTTC. Translating gives CAIRGVSGANVLTF.

The chain is built from TRBV5-1 and TRBJ1-1; TRBD1 matches 8 bases. Germline lookup yields CDR1 SGHRS and CDR2 YFSETQ. Unmatched junction bases numbered 2, after V lost 3 bases and J lost 4 bases. The CDR3 totals 13 residues. The CDR3 region has the DNA TGCGCCAGCAGCTCGACAGGGGCCACTGAAGCTTTCTTT. This codes for CASSSTGATEAFF. Supplemented by reference TRBV5-1 and TRBJ1-1, the full variable domain reads KAGVTQTPRYLIKTRGQQVTLSCSPISGHRSVSWYQQTPGQGLQFLFEYFSETQRNKGNFPGRFSGRQFSNSRSEMNVSTLELGDSALYLCASSSTGATEAFFGQGTRLTVV.

A few counts support this clone. This chain links TRBV5-1 with TRBJ2-3, with D perhaps TRBD1 (5 bases). The V and J ends lost 0 bases and 1 base respectively, with 9 bases between them. Germline V gene data show CDR1 as SGHRS and CDR2 as YFSETQ. The CDR3 contains 15 residues. The CDR3 DNA reads TGCGCCAGCAGCTTGGGGGGCGCGGGCACAGATACGCAGTATTTT. This gives the protein CASSLGGAGTDTQYF. The whole variable domain, filled in from reference TRBV5-1 and TRBJ2-3, reads KAGVTQTPRYLIKTRGQQVTLSCSPISGHRSVSWYQQTPGQGLQFLFEYFSETQRNKGNFPGRFSGRQFSNSRSEMNVSTLELGDSALYLCASSLGGAGTDTQYFGPGTRLTVL.

The count of this clone is one. The V gene is TRBV28, the J gene TRBJ1-3; D is uncertain. CDR1 is MDHEN, CDR2 SYDVKM, per germline. The V and J ends lost 5 bases and 0 bases respectively, with 2 bases between them. This CDR3 spans 12 amino acids. The DNA for the CDR3 is TGTGCCAGCAGTCTCTCTGGAAACACCATATATTTT. Amino acid sequence: CASSLSGNTIYF.

This clone showed up just a few times. The CDR3 region is CASSLTGGNEQFF. In DNA, the CDR3 is TGTGCCAGCAGCTTGACAGGGGGCAATGAGCAGTTCTTC. V and J are TRBV5-5 and TRBJ2-1; 8 bases are shared with TRBD1. The length of the CDR3 is 13 residues. The J segment lost 6 bases and the V segment lost 1 base, leaving 0 bases of the junction unmatched. Germline V gene lookup returns CDR1 SGHKS and CDR2 YYEKEE (reference sequence).

J is TRBJ1-1 and V is TRBV28, with D possibly being TRBD1 (6 bases). Germline CDR1 MDHEN, CDR2 SYDVKM. The CDR3 loop spans 11 amino acids. In nucleotides, the CDR3 is TGTACCACAGGGAAGTACACTGAAGCTTTCTTT. It encodes CTTGKYTEAFF.

The CDR3 sequence is CASSIAWLTNTGELFF. The CDR3 nucleotides are TGTGCCAGTAGTATAGCGTGGCTGACGAACACCGGGGAGCTGTTTTTT. The rearrangement uses TRBV19 and TRBJ2-2; no clear D gene. The CDR3 totals 16 residues. Per germline, CDR1 LNHDA and CDR2 SQIVND (reference sequence). The ends were cut back, 1 base at V and 0 bases at J, with 9 bases in the middle.

This rearrangement joins TRBV6-4 to TRBJ2-1; 10 nucleotides line up with TRBD2. Losses at the gene ends were 5 bases for V and 6 bases for J; bases not matched to a gene: 7. Germline V gene data show CDR1 as MRHNA and CDR2 as SNTAGT. The CDR3 loop spans 15 amino acids. Written as DNA, the CDR3 is TGTGCCAGCAGTCGCGGACTAGCGGCCCTCAATGAGCAGTTCTTC. The encoded protein is CASSRGLAALNEQFF.

This clone was detected only a few times. CDR3 sequence: CASRELTQSEVEVSPLHF. The CDR3 region has the DNA TGTGCCAGCAGGGAACTAACCCAAAGTGAAGTCGAGGTGTCACCCCTCCACTTT. The chain combines TRBV6-1 with TRBJ1-6; D is unresolved. This CDR3 has 18 amino acids. Germline CDR1 is MNHNS and CDR2 is SASEGT. V was trimmed by 6 bases and J by 10 bases, leaving 28 bases between them.

The J gene is TRBJ2-7, the V gene TRBV5-4, with TRBD2 as a possible D gene (5 bases). Germline V gene data show CDR1 as SGHNT and CDR2 as YYREEE (reference sequence). The CDR3 is 14 residues long. V gave up 2 bases and J gave up 4 bases, with 13 bases separating them. The CDR3 region has the DNA TGTGCCAGCAGCTTATCCGGGATCGCTTACGAGCAGTACTTC. This codes for CASSLSGIAYEQYF.

The chain is built from TRBV12-3 or TRBV12-4 and TRBJ1-5; no definite D call. This CDR3 is built from 12 residues. The ends were cut back, 6 bases at V and 3 bases at J, with 6 bases in the middle. This CDR3 reads CASSNFNQPQHF. The CDR3 nucleotides read TGTGCCAGCAGCAACTTCAATCAGCCCCAGCATTTT.

This chain links TRBV6-1 with TRBJ2-2; 8 nucleotides line up with TRBD2. The V gene end was trimmed by 3 bases and the J gene end by 0 bases; junction bases not matched to a gene: 0. Germline V gives CDR1 MNHNS, CDR2 SASEGT. This CDR3 is 15 amino acids long. The CDR3 reads CASSEGLANTGELFF. The CDR3 region has the DNA TGTGCCAGCAGTGAGGGACTAGCGAACACCGGGGAGCTGTTTTTT.